This TCR beta chain was sequenced during a study of blood T cell repertoires in COVID-19. Across the whole study: Whether acute or convalescent, the COVID-19 samples came from the United States, Italy and Spain.

Trimming took 7 bases from V and 4 from J, leaving 17 bases between them. The CDR3 has 15 residues. CDR1 is LNHDA, CDR2 SQIVND, per germline (reference sequence). Authors' data handling: From reference gene primer amplification, estimates of nucleated cell counts were derived. Libraries were prepared by immunoSEQ multiplex PCR; TCRdb keeps only in-frame clonotypes and omits some of them. For V, J and clone size, that table is used; D and trimming come from the DNA. The sample lists around 78,000 clones, approximately 90% occurring once. The cohort comprised adults aged roughly 18 to 95 years residing in about 25 US areas. Clinical history as reported by participants underpinned cohort assignment.

Sequencing used PBMCs or T cells enriched from blood (not recorded which). The TCR originated in a woman between 50 and 59 years old with acute COVID-19. The genes are TRBV19 and TRBJ2-1, with a possible D match to TRBD2 (7 bases). CDR3 coding DNA: TGTGCCAGTACGCGCGGGAGCAGGGGTTACAATGAGCAGTTCTTC. Translation: CASTRGSRGYNEQFF.